These 17 T cell receptor beta chains were sequenced from one sample in a study of CD8+ T cells in alopecia areata. Noted treatment: oral pan-JAK inhibitor, 5-10 mg twice daily. Extracted RNA was reverse transcribed, and the resulting cDNA served as sequencing template. Only in-frame clones appear in the TCRdb table, and some are missing; sequencing was by immunoSEQ multiplex PCR. Of 250,000 to 350,000 clones in the sample, around three fifths are singletons; the top ten hold roughly 0.93%. The starting material was CD4+ T cells sorted from blood, obtained around week 54, from a patient treated with tofacitinib. Every receptor here comes from a human donor with alopecia areata.

V usage is TRBV30 and J usage is TRBJ1-1, with a possible D match to TRBD1 (5 bases). Germline values: CDR1 GTSNPN, CDR2 SVGIG (reference sequence). The CDR3 contains 13 residues. Trimming took 2 bases from V and 4 from J, leaving 11 bases between them. CDR3 sequence: CAWSRMGGTEAFF. The CDR3 DNA follows: TGTGCCTGGAGTCGGATGGGGGGCACTGAAGCTTTCTTT.

This clone was seen more than once but under ten times. The CDR3 DNA is TGTGCCAGCGAGGGGGTAGCGTACTACAATGAGCAGTTCTTC. It codes for CASEGVAYYNEQFF. V is TRBV2 and J is TRBJ2-1; D may be TRBD1 (6 bases). This CDR3 has 14 residues. Trimming stripped 8 bases from V and 3 bases from J, with 14 bases between. From germline, CDR1 is SNHLY and CDR2 FYNNEI.

This clone was recorded once. V and J are TRBV4-3 and TRBJ2-3; 9 nucleotides line up with TRBD2. Trimming took 1 base from V and 7 from J; bases not matched to a gene: 9. The CDR3 totals 16 residues. CDR1 is LGHNA and CDR2 is YSLEER in the germline V gene. For the CDR3, the DNA is TGCGCCAGCAGCCAAGTCAGCGGGGGGAGCTCGAATACGCAGTATTTT. This codes for CASSQVSGGSSNTQYF.

This clone occurred a few times. This chain connects TRBV27 to TRBJ2-7; possibly TRBD2 for D (6 bases). Trimming cost V 6 bases and J 3 bases, with 15 bases left between them. Per germline, CDR1 MNHEY and CDR2 SMNVEV (reference sequence). The CDR3 consists of 14 residues. CDR3 sequence (DNA): TGTGCCAGCAGCCCTTATGGGGGGAGCTACGAGCAGTACTTC. Translated, it gives CASSPYGGSYEQYF.

The chain combines TRBV7-8 with TRBJ2-3, with no clear D. V was shortened by 1 base and J by 6 bases, with 8 bases between the two germline ends. In germline, CDR1 is SGHVS, CDR2 FQNEAQ. The CDR3 is made up of 13 amino acids. The CDR3 loop reads CASSLELGDTQYF. CDR3 nucleotide sequence: TGTGCCAGCAGCTTAGAACTGGGGGATACGCAGTATTTT.

V gene TRBV2 combines with J gene TRBJ1-2; D is unresolved. The CDR3 loop spans 16 amino acids. Trimming cost V 0 bases and J 2 bases, with 13 bases left between them. CDR1 is SNHLY and CDR2 is FYNNEI in the germline V gene. CDR3 sequence (DNA): TGTGCCAGCAGTGAAGCTGGGCCTCGTTCCAACTATGGCTACACCTTC. Amino acid sequence: CASSEAGPRSNYGYTF.

V is TRBV7-2 and J is TRBJ2-5; D remains unclear. V lost 3 bases and J 0 bases, leaving 11 bases between the germline ends. This CDR3 is 15 amino acids long. Germline V lookup: CDR1 SGHTA, CDR2 FQGNSA. The CDR3 loop is CASSFGSLYQETQYF. In DNA, the CDR3 is TGTGCCAGCAGCTTTGGGTCGTTGTACCAAGAGACCCAGTACTTC.

This sequence joins TRBV9 and TRBJ1-4, with D possibly being TRBD1 (6 bases). The germline V gene has CDR1 SGDLS and CDR2 YYNGEE. The CDR3 contains 16 residues. Deletions cut 3 bases from V and 4 bases from J, with 16 bases between. The CDR3 DNA reads as TGTGCCAGCAGCGATAGACCGGGGGCGCATAATGAAAAACTGTTTTTT. Amino acid sequence: CASSDRPGAHNEKLFF.

This clone showed up just a few times. This chain connects TRBV5-1 to TRBJ1-1; 7 bases align to TRBD1. Losses at the gene ends were 4 bases for V and 0 bases for J; bases not matched to a gene: 3. Germline V gives CDR1 SGHRS, CDR2 YFSETQ. The CDR3 spans 14 residues. DNA of the CDR3: TGCGCCAGCAGCGCGGACAGGATGAACACTGAAGCTTTCTTT. The encoded protein is CASSADRMNTEAFF.

V usage is TRBV9 and J usage is TRBJ1-1; 9 bases are shared with TRBD1. CDR1 SGDLS and CDR2 YYNGEE come from the germline V gene. Trimming removed 0 bases from V and 1 base from J; junction bases left unmatched: 4. This CDR3 is built from 16 residues. The CDR3 DNA is TGTGCCAGCAGCGTAGGACAGGGGGTTGAGAACACTGAAGCTTTCTTT. Amino acids: CASSVGQGVENTEAFF.

This clone was found a few times. The genes are TRBV7-6 and TRBJ2-5; D uncertain. From germline, CDR1 is SGHVS and CDR2 FNYEAQ. The CDR3 sequence is 13 residues long. Between the trimmed V and J ends, which lost 5 bases and 7 bases, there was a span of 14 bases. The CDR3 DNA sequence: TGTGCCAGCAGCCCGCGACACGCTGGGACCCAGTACTTC. As protein: CASSPRHAGTQYF.

CDR3 region: CSASAGGTQYF. The CDR3 DNA is TGCAGTGCTAGCGCAGGCGGGACCCAGTACTTC. The chain links TRBV20-1 to TRBJ2-5; the D is unclear. This CDR3 has 11 amino acids. Germline-derived CDR1 and CDR2 are DFQATT and SNEGSKA (reference sequence). Between the trimmed V and J ends, which lost 3 bases and 7 bases, there was a span of 9 bases.

J is TRBJ2-5 and V is TRBV30, with TRBD2 identical over 7 bases. The CDR3 is made up of 14 amino acids. In germline, CDR1 is GTSNPN, CDR2 SVGIG (reference sequence). Unmatched junction bases numbered 9, after V lost 6 bases and J lost 2 bases. This CDR3 is CACELAPLQETQYF. CDR3 nucleotides: TGTGCCTGTGAACTAGCGCCCCTGCAAGAGACCCAGTACTTC. The full variable domain, with the rest looked up from reference TRBV30 and TRBJ2-5, is SQTIHQWPATLVQPVGSPLSLECTVEGTSNPNLYWYRQAAGRGLQLLFYSVGIGQISSEVPQNLSASRPQDRQFILSSKKLLLSDSGFYLCACELAPLQETQYFGPGTRLLVL.

As for this clone: The junction shows a germline mismatch at one end, possibly a read error. J is TRBJ2-2 and V is TRBV2; 11 positions agree with TRBD2. CDR3 size: 16 residues. The germline V gene encodes CDR1 SNHLY and CDR2 FYNNEI. The DNA for the CDR3 is TGTGCCAGCAGGCTAGCGGGGGGCGCCGGCACCGGGGAGCGGTTTTTT. Translation gives CASRLAGGAGTGERFF.

This chain joins TRBV30 and TRBJ2-5; no reliable D call. V was clipped by 3 bases and J by 1 base, with 9 bases between them. Germline lookup yields CDR1 GTSNPN and CDR2 SVGIG (reference sequence). This CDR3 is built from 13 residues. DNA for the CDR3: TGTGCCTGGAGAGGTCCGTTCCAAGAGACCCAGTACTTC. Protein product: CAWRGPFQETQYF.

The chain joins TRBV29-1 to TRBJ2-7; no firm D call. This CDR3 spans 11 amino acids. Germline V gene data show CDR1 as SQVTM and CDR2 as ANQGSEA. V gave up 3 bases and J gave up 8 bases, with 11 bases separating them. CDR3 region: CSVDRGYQQYF. CDR3 sequence (DNA): TGCAGCGTTGACCGAGGATACCAGCAGTACTTC.

This clone was observed a few times. The rearrangement links TRBV7-2 to TRBJ2-1; 9 nucleotides match TRBD1. V shed 5 bases and J 10 bases; nucleotides not matched to a gene: 6. The CDR3 sequence is 13 residues long. The germline V gene encodes CDR1 SGHTA and CDR2 FQGNSA. The CDR3 bases are TGTGCCAGCAGCCCGGGACAGGGATGGGAGCAGTTCTTC. Residues: CASSPGQGWEQFF.